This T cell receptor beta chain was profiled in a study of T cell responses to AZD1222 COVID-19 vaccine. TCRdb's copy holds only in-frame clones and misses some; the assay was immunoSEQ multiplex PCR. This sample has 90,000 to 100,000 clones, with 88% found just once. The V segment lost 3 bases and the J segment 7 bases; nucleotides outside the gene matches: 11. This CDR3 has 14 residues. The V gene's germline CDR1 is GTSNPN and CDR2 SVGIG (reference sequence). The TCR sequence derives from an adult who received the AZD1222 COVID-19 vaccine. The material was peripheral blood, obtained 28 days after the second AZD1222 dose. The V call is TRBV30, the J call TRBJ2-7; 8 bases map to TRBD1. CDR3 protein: CAWSEGQALEEQYF. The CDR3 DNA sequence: TGTGCCTGGAGCGAGGGACAGGCGCTGGAGGAGCAGTACTTC.